Below are 23 T cell receptor beta chains sequenced from a single sample in a study of T cell changes during pregnancy in multiple sclerosis. Sequencing was performed with immunoSEQ multiplex PCR; in TCRdb, only in-frame clones are kept and a portion is missing. Among some 37,000 clones, about 92% were seen once, and the ten largest hold 1.2%. Source material: PBMCs (not recorded whether the cells were cultured). The receptors were gathered from a female donor with multiple sclerosis, enrolled in a pregnancy study.

The V gene is TRBV29-1, the J gene TRBJ2-7; D uncertain. In germline, CDR1 is SQVTM, CDR2 ANQGSEA. CDR3 length equals 9 residues. The germline V and J ends were trimmed by 6 bases and 7 bases, with 7 bases remaining between them. The CDR3, as DNA: TGCAGCGTAGTAGGTGAGCAGTACTTC. Its translation: CSVVGEQYF.

The chain has TRBV18 and TRBJ1-2; 7 bases are shared with TRBD1. The V gene's germline CDR1 is KGHSH and CDR2 LQKENI. J lost 5 bases, V lost 5 bases, and 8 bases had no gene match. The length of the CDR3 is 14 residues. The CDR3 sequence: CASSSRGFGYGYTF. CDR3 nucleotides: TGTGCCAGCTCATCCAGGGGGTTCGGGTATGGCTACACCTTC.

This chain links TRBV18 with TRBJ2-5; D remains unclear. The CDR3 sequence is 16 residues long. V was cut by 3 bases and J by 0 bases, with 14 bases left in between. Germline V lookup: CDR1 KGHSH, CDR2 LQKENI. The CDR3 sequence is CASSPRWVTDQETQYF. The DNA of the CDR3 is TGTGCCAGCTCACCCCGGTGGGTGACCGACCAAGAGACCCAGTACTTC.

V and J are TRBV6-1 and TRBJ1-1; D remains unclear. This CDR3 has 10 residues. The V end was cut by 11 bases, the J end by 6 bases, with 10 bases between. Germline CDR1 MNHNS, CDR2 SASEGT. CDR3 DNA sequence: TGTGCCGCAATTAGGTCTGAAGCTTTCTTT. It specifies CAAIRSEAFF.

CDR3 sequence reads: CASSPLRAGGTDTQYF. For the CDR3, the DNA is TGTGCCAGTAGTCCCCTACGAGCTGGGGGCACAGATACGCAGTATTTT. The gene calls are TRBV19 and TRBJ2-3; no firm D call. The CDR3 has 16 residues. Trimming removed 5 bases at V and 1 base at J, with 16 bases between. Germline values: CDR1 LNHDA, CDR2 SQIVND (reference sequence).

This clone was recorded once. The V and J genes are TRBV29-1 and TRBJ2-7; 8 bases align to TRBD1. Trimming cost V 5 bases and J 3 bases; bases outside gene matches: 12. Looked up from germline, CDR1 is SQVTM and CDR2 is ANQGSEA. The CDR3 is 15 residues long. The CDR3 DNA reads as TGCAGCGTTTTGAAGCTGGACAGGGTGCGCTACGAGCAGTACTTC. Protein product: CSVLKLDRVRYEQYF.

CDR3 bases: TGTGCCAGCAGTTACGCCACACAGGGACCCTATGGCTACACCTTC. Its protein is CASSYATQGPYGYTF. The chain joins TRBV6-6 to TRBJ1-2; perhaps TRBD1 as D (6 bases). This CDR3 comprises 15 residues. V lost 2 bases and J 4 bases, leaving 14 bases between the germline ends. Germline V gives CDR1 MNHNY, CDR2 SVGAGI (reference sequence).

This chain connects TRBV6-5 to TRBJ1-2, with D maybe TRBD1 (6 bases). Germline CDR1 reads MNHEY; CDR2 reads SVGAGI. V lost 2 bases and J 7 bases, leaving 11 bases between the germline ends. The CDR3 sequence is 13 residues long. The DNA for the CDR3 is TGTGCCAGCAGTTACAGGGACACCGGTGGCTACACCTTC. Its translation is CASSYRDTGGYTF.

For this clone: At the DNA level, this CDR3 is encoded by other sequences in the same sample as well. This chain uses TRBV5-4 with TRBJ1-1, with unresolved D. The CDR3 spans 13 residues. CDR1 is SGHNT, CDR2 YYREEE, per germline (reference sequence). V lost 0 bases and J lost 4, with 7 bases in between. This chain's CDR3 is CASSLGSGTEAFF. CDR3 nucleotide sequence: TGTGCCAGCAGCTTGGGGTCGGGCACTGAAGCTTTCTTT.

This chain links TRBV19 with TRBJ1-5, with TRBD1 matching 10 bases. The CDR3 is 15 residues long. Germline trimming cut 5 bases from V and 5 bases from J; bases unmatched to any gene: 6. The germline CDR1 and CDR2 sequences are LNHDA and SQIVND (reference sequence). The chain's CDR3 is CASSPRTGGDQPQHF. The CDR3 DNA reads as TGTGCCAGTAGTCCCCGGACAGGGGGAGATCAGCCCCAGCATTTT.

The chain employs TRBV7-2 and TRBJ2-7; D ambiguous. From germline, CDR1 is SGHTA and CDR2 FQGNSA. The ends were cut back, 5 bases at V and 3 bases at J, with 14 bases in the middle. The CDR3 loop spans 14 amino acids. The DNA for the CDR3 is TGTGCCAGCAGCCCCTTAAACACTGGCTACGAGCAGTACTTC. Its protein is CASSPLNTGYEQYF.

This clone came up once. The chain carries TRBV5-1 and TRBJ2-1, with TRBD2 identical over 9 bases. Trimming cost V 2 bases and J 10 bases; bases outside gene matches: 10. CDR3 length: 15 residues. CDR1 and CDR2 (germline): SGHRS, YFSETQ. In DNA, the CDR3 is TGCGCCAGCAGCTTATCGGCGGGAGGGCCGGGGGAGCAGTTCTTC. It codes for CASSLSAGGPGEQFF. The full variable domain, its missing parts supplied by reference TRBV5-1 and TRBJ2-1, is KAGVTQTPRYLIKTRGQQVTLSCSPISGHRSVSWYQQTPGQGLQFLFEYFSETQRNKGNFPGRFSGRQFSNSRSEMNVSTLELGDSALYLCASSLSAGGPGEQFFGPGTRLTVL.

The V call is TRBV30, the J call TRBJ1-2; no firm D call. V was clipped by 4 bases and J by 4 bases, with 13 bases between them. The CDR3 is 13 amino acids. Germline CDR1 and CDR2: GTSNPN and SVGIG (reference sequence). The CDR3 region is CAWKSTTVYGYTF. CDR3 in DNA: TGTGCCTGGAAATCTACGACGGTCTATGGCTACACCTTC.

This chain links TRBV7-9 with TRBJ1-2; TRBD1 might be the D (5 bases). The CDR3 runs to 15 residues. Germline V lookup: CDR1 SEHNR, CDR2 FQNEAQ (reference sequence). Trimming cost V 4 bases and J 8 bases, with 20 bases left between them. The CDR3 sequence is CASSSSKTGGGGYTF. DNA for the CDR3: TGTGCCAGCAGCTCTAGCAAGACGGGGGGAGGAGGCTACACCTTC.

The chain combines TRBV27 with TRBJ2-1; 9 nucleotides line up with TRBD2. The CDR3 covers 14 residues. V shed 7 bases and J 4 bases; nucleotides not matched to a gene: 5. Germline V gene lookup returns CDR1 MNHEY and CDR2 SMNVEV (reference sequence). The CDR3 sequence is CASKRLAEYNEQFF. The CDR3 nucleotides are TGTGCCAGCAAGAGACTAGCGGAGTACAATGAGCAGTTCTTC.

V usage is TRBV4-1 and J usage is TRBJ1-4; D might be TRBD1 (5 bases). Trimming stripped 0 bases from V and 7 bases from J, with 18 bases between. This CDR3 spans 17 amino acids. Germline assignment: CDR1 MGHRA and CDR2 YSYEKL. CDR3 nucleotide sequence: TGCGCCAGCAGCCAAGAAAGTTCCGGGGCTTGGGGTGAAAAACTGTTTTTT. Translated, it gives CASSQESSGAWGEKLFF.

The CDR3 DNA follows: TGTGCCAGCAGCCCGCGGGACACAGATACGCAGTATTTT. This gives the protein CASSPRDTDTQYF. The chain has TRBV7-9 and TRBJ2-3, with D possibly being TRBD2 (6 bases). Per germline, CDR1 SEHNR and CDR2 FQNEAQ (reference sequence). The V gene lost 5 bases and the J gene lost 2 bases, with 8 bases spanning the gap. CDR3 length: 13 amino acids.

The chain links TRBV9 to TRBJ2-3; the D is unclear. The germline gives CDR1 SGDLS, CDR2 YYNGEE. Trimming took 2 bases from V and 5 from J, leaving 3 bases between them. There are 11 residues in the CDR3. CDR3 DNA: TGTGCCAGCAGCGTGGGAGATACGCAGTATTTT. Its protein product is CASSVGDTQYF.

This chain connects TRBV28 to TRBJ2-7; D assignment may be TRBD1 or TRBD2 (7 bases each). The V gene lost 4 bases and the J gene lost 3 bases, with 16 bases spanning the gap. This CDR3 region has 15 residues. Germline CDR1 reads MDHEN; CDR2 reads SYDVKM. For the CDR3, the DNA is TGTGCCAGCAGTTCCCAGGGGGAGGGCTACTACGAGCAGTACTTC. Translation gives CASSSQGEGYYEQYF.

The chain couples TRBV5-1 to TRBJ1-5; D may be TRBD1 (5 bases). The CDR3 is 15 residues long. Trimming took off 0 bases at V and 1 base at J, with 8 bases between the two ends. CDR1 is SGHRS, CDR2 YFSETQ, per germline. The CDR3 loop is CASSLGGESNQPQHF. The CDR3, as DNA: TGCGCCAGCAGCTTGGGGGGCGAGAGCAATCAGCCCCAGCATTTT.

This clone was counted a single time. The chain is built from TRBV15 and TRBJ1-1, with a tentative D call TRBD1 (6 bases). V was cut by 1 base and J by 9 bases, with 12 bases left in between. CDR3 length: 13 amino acids. The germline gives CDR1 LNHNV, CDR2 YYDKDF (reference sequence). The CDR3 sequence: CATSRGRGAKAFF. In DNA form, the CDR3 reads TGTGCCACCAGCAGAGGGCGGGGGGCCAAAGCTTTCTTT.

This rearrangement joins TRBV28 to TRBJ1-1, with D possibly TRBD1 on 5 matching bases. CDR1 and CDR2 from the germline V gene are MDHEN and SYDVKM. This CDR3 spans 15 amino acids. With 4 bases removed from V and 2 bases from J, the gap between germline ends came to 14 bases. The CDR3 reads CASSSAGTTNTEAFF. The CDR3 DNA reads as TGTGCCAGCAGTTCCGCCGGGACCACTAACACTGAAGCTTTCTTT. The full variable domain, its missing parts supplied by reference TRBV28 and TRBJ1-1, is DVKVTQSSRYLVKRTGEKVFLECVQDMDHENMFWYRQDPGLGLRLIYFSYDVKMKEKGDIPEGYSVSREKKERFSLILESASTNQTSMYLCASSSAGTTNTEAFFGQGTRLTVV.

The genes are TRBV2 and TRBJ1-2, with D unclear. The V and J ends lost 2 bases and 2 bases respectively, with 3 bases between them. This CDR3 has 12 residues. Germline V lookup: CDR1 SNHLY, CDR2 FYNNEI. The CDR3 is CASSEWNYGYTF. As DNA, the CDR3 is TGTGCCAGCAGTGAATGGAACTATGGCTACACCTTC.